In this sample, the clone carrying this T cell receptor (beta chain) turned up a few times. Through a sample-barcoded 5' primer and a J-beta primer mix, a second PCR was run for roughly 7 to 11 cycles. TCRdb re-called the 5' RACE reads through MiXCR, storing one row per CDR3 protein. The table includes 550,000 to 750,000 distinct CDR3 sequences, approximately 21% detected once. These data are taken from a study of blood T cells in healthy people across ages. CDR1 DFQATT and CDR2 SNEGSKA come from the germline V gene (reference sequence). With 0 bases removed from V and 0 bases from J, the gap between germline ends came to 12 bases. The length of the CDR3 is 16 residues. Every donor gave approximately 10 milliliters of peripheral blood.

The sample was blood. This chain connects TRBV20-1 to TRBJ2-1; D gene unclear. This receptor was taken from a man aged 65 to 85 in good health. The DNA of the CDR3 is TGCAGTGCTAGAGATCCTGGCGAAAGCTCCTACAATGAGCAGTTCTTC. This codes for CSARDPGESSYNEQFF.